Listed below are T cell receptor beta chains from one sample, sequenced in a study. One entry per CDR3 protein, called by TCRdb with MiXCR from the RT-PCR reads. The sample carries approximately 720,000 distinct CDR3 sequences, 12% to 15% recorded once. The specimen sequenced was memory CD4+ T cells from blood. These receptors all stem from a female donor in good health, serving as a healthy control. CDR3s include the opening cysteine and the closing phenylalanine or tryptophan. D genes are given only for firm matches. The size entry is marked missing in some rows and otherwise reads once, few, many or a size class.

J gene | D gene | V gene | clone size | CDR3 protein
TRBJ2-2 | . | TRBV3-1 | few | CASSHGSYGTGELFF
TRBJ2-7 | TRBD1 | TRBV20-1 | few | CSARTGVGYEQYF
TRBJ2-5 | TRBD1 | TRBV12-3/TRBV12-4 | . | CASSLGTGDSQATQYF
TRBJ2-5 | . | TRBV7-3 | . | CASSPGHVSAQYF
TRBJ1-2 | TRBD1 | TRBV11-2 | . | CASSMDRGTNYGYTF
TRBJ1-2 | TRBD1 | TRBV20-1 | many | CSARVRGSLGYTF
TRBJ2-1 | . | TRBV12-3/TRBV12-4 | many | CASSLVAESSYNEQFF
TRBJ2-5 | . | TRBV6-5 | few | CASRGTNQGRGTQYF
TRBJ1-1 | TRBD1 | TRBV29-1 | many | CSVGGTGSKDTEAFF
TRBJ1-1 | . | TRBV3-1 | . | CASSLLGGKAFF
TRBJ2-3 | . | TRBV5-4 | . | CASSLGKSTDTQYF
TRBJ2-3 | . | TRBV10-3 | many | CAISESKASTDTQYF
TRBJ1-1 | . | TRBV20-1 | few | CSAKRLVGGFGTEAFF
TRBJ2-2 | . | TRBV25-1 | . | CASREPNTGELFF
TRBJ2-3 | . | TRBV5-8 | few | CASSSEGGTDTQYF
TRBJ1-2 | . | TRBV6-5 | . | CASSSGGMERWDGYTF
TRBJ2-2 | . | TRBV7-3 | . | CASSLSSGGELFF
TRBJ2-2 | . | TRBV10-1 | . | CASSDEAGYTGELFF
TRBJ1-6 | TRBD1 | TRBV10-3 | . | CAISGDSSYNSPLHF
TRBJ1-2 | . | TRBV28 | . | CASSIPGLLYGYTF
TRBJ2-1 | TRBD1 | TRBV5-8 | . | CASSLPGQRDNEQFF